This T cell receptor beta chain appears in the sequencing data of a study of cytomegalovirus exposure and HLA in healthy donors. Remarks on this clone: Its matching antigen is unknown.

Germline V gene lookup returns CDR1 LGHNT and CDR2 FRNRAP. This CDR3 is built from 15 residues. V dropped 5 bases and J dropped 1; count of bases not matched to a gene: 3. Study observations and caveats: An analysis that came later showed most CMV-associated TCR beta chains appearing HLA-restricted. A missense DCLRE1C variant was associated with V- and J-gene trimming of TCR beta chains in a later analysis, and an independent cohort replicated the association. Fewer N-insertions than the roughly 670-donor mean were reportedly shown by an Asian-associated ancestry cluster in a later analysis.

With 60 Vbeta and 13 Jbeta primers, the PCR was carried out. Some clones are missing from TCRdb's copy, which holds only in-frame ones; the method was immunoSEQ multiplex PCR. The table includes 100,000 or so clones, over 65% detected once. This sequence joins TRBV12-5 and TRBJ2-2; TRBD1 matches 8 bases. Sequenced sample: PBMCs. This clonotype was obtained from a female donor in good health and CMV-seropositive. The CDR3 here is CASGTGQGNTGELFF. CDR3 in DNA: TGTGCTAGTGGTACCGGACAGGGGAACACCGGGGAGCTGTTTTTT. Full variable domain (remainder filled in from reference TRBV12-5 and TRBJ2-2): DARVTQTPRHKVTEMGQEVTMRCQPILGHNTVFWYRQTMMQGLELLAYFRNRAPLDDSGMPKDRFSAEMPDATLATLKIQPSEPRDSAVYFCASGTGQGNTGELFFGEGSRLTVL.